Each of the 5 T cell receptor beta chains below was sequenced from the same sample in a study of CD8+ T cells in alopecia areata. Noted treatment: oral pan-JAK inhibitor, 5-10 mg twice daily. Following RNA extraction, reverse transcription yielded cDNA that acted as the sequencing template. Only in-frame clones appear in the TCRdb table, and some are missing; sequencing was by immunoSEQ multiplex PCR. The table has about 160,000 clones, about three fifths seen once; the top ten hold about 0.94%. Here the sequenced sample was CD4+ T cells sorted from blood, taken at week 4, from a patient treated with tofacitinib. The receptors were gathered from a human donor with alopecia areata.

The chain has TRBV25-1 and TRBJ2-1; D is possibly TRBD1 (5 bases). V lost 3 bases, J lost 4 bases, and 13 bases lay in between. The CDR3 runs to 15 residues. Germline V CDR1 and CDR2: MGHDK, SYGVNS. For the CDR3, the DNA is TGTGCCAGCAGTGACCCAAAGGGGAAATACAATGAGCAGTTCTTC. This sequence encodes CASSDPKGKYNEQFF.

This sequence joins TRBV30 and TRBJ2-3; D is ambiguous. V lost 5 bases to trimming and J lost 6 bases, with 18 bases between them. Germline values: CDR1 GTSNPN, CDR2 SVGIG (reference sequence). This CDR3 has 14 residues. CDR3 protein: CAWETTRRSDTQYF. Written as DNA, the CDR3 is TGTGCCTGGGAAACAACCAGGCGGTCGGATACGCAGTATTTT.

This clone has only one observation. The CDR3 DNA reads TGCGCCAGCAGCCTTGGGACTCCAGATACGCAGTATTTT. Its translation is CASSLGTPDTQYF. The gene calls are TRBV5-1 and TRBJ2-3; tentative D call: TRBD2 (6 bases). Trimming removed 4 bases at V and 4 bases at J, with 10 bases between. The CDR3 length is 13 residues. Germline CDR1 is SGHRS and CDR2 is YFSETQ.

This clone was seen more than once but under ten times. The CDR3 sequence is CASSQDPVRRTSSGNTIYF. DNA for the CDR3: TGTGCCAGCAGCCAAGATCCGGTTCGACGGACAAGCTCTGGAAACACCATATATTTT. The chain uses TRBV4-2 and TRBJ1-3; a weak D match, TRBD1 (5 bases). V shed 0 bases and J shed 0 bases, with 18 bases lying between them. CDR3 length: 19 residues. Germline V gives CDR1 LGHNA, CDR2 YNFKEQ.

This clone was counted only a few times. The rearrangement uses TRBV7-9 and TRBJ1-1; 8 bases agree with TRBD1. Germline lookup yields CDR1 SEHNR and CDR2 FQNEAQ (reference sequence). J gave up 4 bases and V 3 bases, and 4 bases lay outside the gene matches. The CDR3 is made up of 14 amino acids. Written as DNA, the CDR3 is TGTGCCAGCAGCTTCTCACAGGGGGGCACTGAAGCTTTCTTT. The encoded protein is CASSFSQGGTEAFF.